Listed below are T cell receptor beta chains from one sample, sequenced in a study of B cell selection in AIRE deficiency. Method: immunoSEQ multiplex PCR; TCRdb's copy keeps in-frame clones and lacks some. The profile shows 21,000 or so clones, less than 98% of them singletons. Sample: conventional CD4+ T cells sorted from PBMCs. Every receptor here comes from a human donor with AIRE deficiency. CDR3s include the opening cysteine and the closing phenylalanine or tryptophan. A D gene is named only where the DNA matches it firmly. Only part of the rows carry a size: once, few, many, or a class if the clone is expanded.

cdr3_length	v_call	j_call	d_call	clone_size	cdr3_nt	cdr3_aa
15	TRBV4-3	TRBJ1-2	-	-	TGCGCCAGCAGCCAAGAGGGGGGCACTAACTATGGCTACACCTTC	CASSQEGGTNYGYTF
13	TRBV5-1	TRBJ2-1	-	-	TGCGCCAGCAGCTTGGGACAGTCCAATGAGCAGTTCTTC	CASSLGQSNEQFF
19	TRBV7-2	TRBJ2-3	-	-	TGTGCCAGCAGCTCACGTCCAGGGAACCCGACCGGGGGCCGGGATACGCAGTATTTT	CASSSRPGNPTGGRDTQYF
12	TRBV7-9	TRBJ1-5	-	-	TGTGCCAGCAGCTTCGGGGGTCAGCCCCAGCATTTT	CASSFGGQPQHF
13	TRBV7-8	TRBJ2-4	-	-	TGTGCCAGCAGCTTATATACGGGAAACATTCAGTACTTC	CASSLYTGNIQYF
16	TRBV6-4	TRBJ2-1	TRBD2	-	TGTGCCAGCAGTCTTACTAGCGGGGACCCCTACAATGAGCAGTTCTTC	CASSLTSGDPYNEQFF
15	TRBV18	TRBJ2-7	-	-	TGTGCCAGCTCACACGGGACACAATCGACCTACGAGCAGTACTTC	CASSHGTQSTYEQYF
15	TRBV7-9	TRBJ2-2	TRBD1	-	TGTGCCAGCAGCTCTACAGGGGTGAGCACCGGGGAGCTGTTTTTT	CASSSTGVSTGELFF
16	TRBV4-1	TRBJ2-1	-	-	TGCGCCAGCAGCCAAGTACTGGTACCCAGCTACAATGAGCAGTTCTTC	CASSQVLVPSYNEQFF
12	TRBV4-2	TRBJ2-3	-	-	TGTGCCAGCAGCCAGCTTTCAGATACGCAGTATTTT	CASSQLSDTQYF
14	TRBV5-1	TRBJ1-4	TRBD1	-	TGCGCCAGCAGCCTGGGACAGCCTAATGAAAAACTGTTTTTT	CASSLGQPNEKLFF
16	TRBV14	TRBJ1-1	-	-	TGTGCCAGCAGCCAAGATATAAGGCTATATAGAGCTGAAGCTTTCTTT	CASSQDIRLYRAEAFF
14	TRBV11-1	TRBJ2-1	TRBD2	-	TGTGCCAGCAGCTCAGGACTAGCCGTCAATGAGCAGTTCTTC	CASSSGLAVNEQFF
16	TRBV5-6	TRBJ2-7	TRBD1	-	TGTGCCAGCAGCAAATTACCGGGACAGGGAGTCCACGAGCAGTACTTC	CASSKLPGQGVHEQYF
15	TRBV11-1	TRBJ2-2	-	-	TGTGCCAGCAGCTTGGGACAAATAGGAACCGGGGAGCTGTTTTTT	CASSLGQIGTGELFF
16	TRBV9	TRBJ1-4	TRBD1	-	TGTGCCAGCAGCGTGGATGGACAGGGCGACTTCGAAAAACTGTTTTTT	CASSVDGQGDFEKLFF
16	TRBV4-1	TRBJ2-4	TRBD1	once	TGCGCCAGCAGCCAATCACCCACAGGGGGCAAAAACATTCAGTACTTC	CASSQSPTGGKNIQYF
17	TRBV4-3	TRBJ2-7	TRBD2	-	TGCGCCAGCAGCCAGGGTGTTTATAGCGGGAGTGGTGACGAGCAGTACTTC	CASSQGVYSGSGDEQYF
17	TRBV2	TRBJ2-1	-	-	TGTGCCAGCAGTGAACGGGGTCCGACCAGCTCCTACAATGAGCAGTTCTTC	CASSERGPTSSYNEQFF
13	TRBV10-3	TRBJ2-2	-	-	TGTGCCATCAGTACCCGCGGTACCGGGGAGCTGTTTTTT	CAISTRGTGELFF
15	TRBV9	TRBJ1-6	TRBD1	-	TGTGCCAGCAGCGTGGGGACAGGGTCTAATTCACCCCTCCACTTT	CASSVGTGSNSPLHF
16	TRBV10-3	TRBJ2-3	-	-	TGTGCCATCAGTGGTCCTAACAACCCGAACACAGATACGCAGTATTTT	CAISGPNNPNTDTQYF
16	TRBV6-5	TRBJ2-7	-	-	TGTGCCAGCAGTTACTCGATCCTGGGGGGAACCTACGAGCAGTACTTC	CASSYSILGGTYEQYF
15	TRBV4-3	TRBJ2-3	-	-	TGCGCCAGCAGCCAAGCGGGAGTAGTTACAGATACGCAGTATTTT	CASSQAGVVTDTQYF
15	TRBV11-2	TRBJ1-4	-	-	TGTGCCAGCAGCCTGAACGGCCGCCCCAATGAAAAACTGTTTTTT	CASSLNGRPNEKLFF
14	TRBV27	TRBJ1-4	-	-	TGTGCCAGCAGCTCCATCGGGGCTAGCGAAAAACTGTTTTTT	CASSSIGASEKLFF
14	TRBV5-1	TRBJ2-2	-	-	TGCGCCAGCAGCCCCCGATACAGGGAACGGGAGCTGTTTTTT	CASSPRYRERELFF
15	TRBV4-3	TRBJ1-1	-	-	TGCGCCAGCAGCCAAGAGGGGGGGCGCGACACTGAAGCTTTCTTT	CASSQEGGRDTEAFF
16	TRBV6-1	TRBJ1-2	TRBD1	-	TGTGCCAGCAGTGTACGGACAGGGGGATTCAACTATGGCTACACCTTC	CASSVRTGGFNYGYTF
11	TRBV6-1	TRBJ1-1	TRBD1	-	TGTGCCAGCAGTTACAGGGGGCAAGCTTTCTTT	CASSYRGQAFF